This T cell receptor (beta chain) was recovered during a study of CD8 T cells in ankylosing spondylitis. This clonotype occurred many times. This CDR3 region has 15 residues. Trimming cost V 5 bases and J 4 bases; bases outside gene matches: 7. Germline lookup yields CDR1 SGHAT and CDR2 FQNNGV. Construction of TCR beta libraries was performed using quantitative 5'-RACE with molecular barcodes. TCRdb itself ran the 5' RACE reads through MiXCR, one entry per CDR3 protein. This sample has 130,000 or so distinct CDR3 sequences, with more than 9.5% found just once. The sequence was collected from a female donor with ankylosing spondylitis or in good health (not recorded which). The chain recombines TRBV11-2 with TRBJ2-3; 9 bases line up with TRBD2. Sequenced material: blood, either unsorted or a sorted T cell fraction (not recorded which). CDR3 loop: CASSQGLASADTQYF. DNA for the CDR3: TGTGCCAGCAGCCAGGGACTAGCAAGCGCAGATACGCAGTATTTT.